Following are 23 T cell receptor beta chains from one sample sequenced in a study of CD39 and CD103 CD8 tumor-infiltrating T cells. Data came from immunoSEQ multiplex PCR; TCRdb stores just in-frame clones and leaves some out. The sample consists of about 2,500 clones, about two thirds of them appearing once. The sample taken for sequencing was CD39- CD103- CD8+ T cells sorted from the tumor. Subset: CD103-CD39- double-negative CD45RA- CD8 T cells. These receptors all come from a human donor with head and neck squamous cell carcinoma.

This chain's CDR3 is CASSVQGGRDGYTF. The CDR3 DNA reads TGTGCCAGCAGTGTGCAGGGGGGCCGTGATGGCTACACCTTC. The chain has TRBV6-1 and TRBJ1-2; TRBD1 aligns across 7 bases. This CDR3 has 14 amino acids. J gave up 6 bases and V 4 bases, and 8 bases lay outside the gene matches. The germline CDR1 and CDR2 sequences are MNHNS and SASEGT.

A remark on this clone: A junction boundary mismatches the germline segment, possibly from a read error. The chain recombines TRBV7-7 with TRBJ2-1; D could derive from TRBD1 or TRBD2 (6 bases each). This CDR3 region has 14 residues. Per the germline V gene, CDR1 is SSHAT and CDR2 is FNYEAQ (reference sequence). CDR3 sequence: CASSLADSYNEQFF. The CDR3 DNA reads as TGTGCTAGCAGCTTAGCGGACAGCTACAATGAGCAGTTCTTC.

The table lists this clone with a few counts. This chain connects TRBV7-9 to TRBJ1-1; D unresolved. This CDR3 spans 17 amino acids. Germline V gives CDR1 SEHNR, CDR2 FQNEAQ (reference sequence). V was shortened by 4 bases and J by 3 bases, with 21 bases between the two germline ends. CDR3 in amino acids: CASSSTLGKLIDTEAFF. In DNA form, the CDR3 reads TGTGCCAGCAGCTCCACCCTGGGGAAGTTAATAGACACTGAAGCTTTCTTT.

The chain carries TRBV9 and TRBJ2-3; no clear D. Germline V lookup: CDR1 SGDLS, CDR2 YYNGEE. This CDR3 contains 17 residues. The V gene lost 0 bases and the J gene lost 2 bases, with 16 bases spanning the gap. The CDR3 spells CASSVESGFWNTDTQYF. The DNA of the CDR3 is TGTGCCAGCAGCGTAGAATCGGGTTTTTGGAACACAGATACGCAGTATTTT.

The V and J genes are TRBV5-1 and TRBJ2-7; perhaps D is TRBD1 or TRBD2 (5 bases each). Trimming pared 0 bases from V and 5 bases from J, leaving 6 bases between. In germline, CDR1 is SGHRS, CDR2 YFSETQ. The CDR3 has 12 residues. CDR3 in amino acids: CASSLVGDEQYF. DNA of the CDR3: TGCGCCAGCAGCTTGGTGGGGGACGAGCAGTACTTC. The full variable domain, with the rest looked up from reference TRBV5-1 and TRBJ2-7, is KAGVTQTPRYLIKTRGQQVTLSCSPISGHRSVSWYQQTPGQGLQFLFEYFSETQRNKGNFPGRFSGRQFSNSRSEMNVSTLELGDSALYLCASSLVGDEQYFGPGTRLTVT.

This clone occurred a few times. This chain connects TRBV29-1 to TRBJ1-1; D ambiguous. Trimming shortened V by 2 bases and J by 1 base, and 5 bases separated the two germline ends. This CDR3 spans 12 amino acids. Germline V gene lookup returns CDR1 SQVTM and CDR2 ANQGSEA. The CDR3 protein is CSVEIGNTEAFF. Written as DNA, the CDR3 is TGCAGCGTTGAAATCGGGAACACTGAAGCTTTCTTT.

CDR3 bases: TGTGCCAGCAGCTCGGGACAGGGACCCATCACAGATACGCAGTATTTT. Translation: CASSSGQGPITDTQYF. The V call is TRBV11-2, the J call TRBJ2-3, with 9 nucleotides matching TRBD1. The CDR3 length is 16 residues. With V trimmed by 4 bases and J by 2 bases, 7 bases remained unmatched. Germline CDR1 and CDR2: SGHAT and FQNNGV.

J is TRBJ1-2 and V is TRBV4-1, with D unresolved. The V end was cut by 4 bases, the J end by 4 bases, with 16 bases between. Germline V gene data show CDR1 as MGHRA and CDR2 as YSYEKL. This CDR3 region has 15 residues. CDR3 in amino acids: CASSPTPKSSYGYTF. The CDR3 DNA reads TGCGCCAGCAGCCCCACCCCCAAGAGCAGCTATGGCTACACCTTC.

This chain connects TRBV30 to TRBJ1-2; no firm D call. V was pared by 0 bases and J by 1 base, with 9 bases between. The CDR3 extends over 14 amino acids. Germline loops: CDR1 GTSNPN, CDR2 SVGIG (reference sequence). The CDR3 DNA reads TGTGCCTGGAGTGTAGGTCGAATTAACTATGGCTACACCTTC. It is translated as CAWSVGRINYGYTF.

The chain is built from TRBV7-6 and TRBJ1-1; 10 bases are a match to TRBD1. The CDR3 spans 17 residues. Germline-derived CDR1 and CDR2 are SGHVS and FNYEAQ. With 0 bases clipped from V and 3 bases from J, the junction kept 7 bases outside the gene matches. The CDR3 DNA reads TGTGCCAGCAGCTTAGCGTACGGGACAGGGGTGGACACTGAAGCTTTCTTT. Translated, it gives CASSLAYGTGVDTEAFF.

V gene TRBV10-3 combines with J gene TRBJ1-2; maybe TRBD1 (5 bases). This CDR3 is 15 amino acids long. V lost 4 bases and J lost 5, with 17 bases in between. Germline lookup yields CDR1 ENHRY and CDR2 SYGVKD. CDR3 in DNA: TGTGCCATCAGTGGATTGGGGCAAGGAGGTTATGGCTACACCTTC. This gives the protein CAISGLGQGGYGYTF.

The V gene is TRBV19, the J gene TRBJ1-1; perhaps TRBD1 as D (5 bases). The CDR3 length is 15 residues. V shed 7 bases and J shed 3 bases, with 18 bases lying between them. In germline, CDR1 is LNHDA, CDR2 SQIVND (reference sequence). The CDR3 here is CASTGDWPAHTEAFF. The CDR3 region has the DNA TGTGCCAGTACTGGGGACTGGCCAGCGCACACTGAAGCTTTCTTT.

Concerning this clone itself: Additional DNA sequences in this sample encode the identical CDR3. V and J are TRBV6-1 and TRBJ1-5, with a tentative D call TRBD1 (6 bases). In germline, CDR1 is MNHNS, CDR2 SASEGT. V lost 3 bases and J lost 1, with 10 bases in between. CDR3 length equals 15 residues. The CDR3 spells CASSEFGGSNQPQHF. In DNA, the CDR3 is TGTGCCAGCAGTGAGTTTGGGGGCAGCAATCAGCCCCAGCATTTT.

The V and J genes are TRBV15 and TRBJ1-1; no clear D gene. V lost 1 base and J lost 8, with 5 bases in between. The CDR3 sequence is 11 residues long. Germline V gene sequence: CDR1 LNHNV, CDR2 YYDKDF (reference sequence). The CDR3 is CATSRAREAFF. CDR3 in DNA: TGTGCCACCAGCAGAGCGAGGGAAGCTTTCTTT.

Regarding this clone: One junction end disagrees with the germline gene, perhaps due to a read error. The chain employs TRBV2 and TRBJ1-5; the D is unclear. The CDR3 loop spans 13 amino acids. Per the germline V gene, CDR1 is SNHLY and CDR2 is FYNNEI. CDR3 region: CASCAQPQSPPHF. For the CDR3, the DNA is TGTGCCAGCTGTGCCCAGCCACAATCGCCCCCGCATTTT.

J is TRBJ2-1 and V is TRBV18; D is undetermined. The CDR3 totals 13 residues. The V end lost 0 bases, the J end lost 10 bases, and 10 bases lay between the germline ends. Germline CDR1 KGHSH, CDR2 LQKENI. Here the CDR3 DNA reads TGTGCCAGCTCACCACCTGCGACGCTGGAGCAGTTCTTC. Encoded protein: CASSPPATLEQFF. The full variable domain, its missing parts supplied by reference TRBV18 and TRBJ2-1, is NAGVMQNPRHLVRRRGQEARLRCSPMKGHSHVYWYRQLPEEGLKFMVYLQKENIIDESGMPKERFSAEFPKEGPSILRIQQVVRGDSAAYFCASSPPATLEQFFGPGTRLTVL.

By share of the sample, this clone is large. The V gene is TRBV7-8, the J gene TRBJ2-7, with 7 bases that match TRBD1. Germline CDR1 is SGHVS and CDR2 is FQNEAQ. The CDR3 is 15 residues long. CDR3 protein: CASSLRQGPSNAPSV. The CDR3 region has the DNA TGTGCCAGCAGCCTAAGACAGGGCCCGAGTAATGCACCCTCGGTA.

The genes are TRBV27 and TRBJ1-1; no definite D call. The germline CDR1 and CDR2 sequences are MNHEY and SMNVEV (reference sequence). Deletions cut 8 bases from V and 5 bases from J, with 15 bases between. CDR3 length: 13 residues. CDR3 in DNA: TGTGCCAGCCGACAATTGGGGTGGACTGAAGCTTTCTTT. Amino acid sequence: CASRQLGWTEAFF.

V is TRBV15 and J is TRBJ1-3; D is unclear. Trimming took off 0 bases at V and 3 bases at J, with 9 bases between the two ends. This CDR3 has 15 amino acids. From germline, CDR1 is LNHNV and CDR2 YYDKDF (reference sequence). The DNA of the CDR3 is TGTGCCACCAGCAGAGATCGCCTTGTTGGAAACACCATATATTTT. It translates to CATSRDRLVGNTIYF.

The chain has TRBV4-1 and TRBJ2-1, with unresolved D. The V gene lost 4 bases and the J gene lost 1 base, with 11 bases spanning the gap. Germline values: CDR1 MGHRA, CDR2 YSYEKL. The CDR3 sequence is 15 residues long. CDR3 region: CASSPDRSSYNEQFF. The CDR3 nucleotides are TGCGCCAGCAGCCCCGATAGGAGTTCCTACAATGAGCAGTTCTTC.

The chain has TRBV19 and TRBJ1-4; D not resolved. Trimming took 3 bases from V and 10 from J, leaving 12 bases between them. From germline, CDR1 is LNHDA and CDR2 SQIVND (reference sequence). The CDR3 covers 13 residues. Written as DNA, the CDR3 is TGTGCCAGTAGTATGGCCTCGAAGGGAAAACTGTTTTTT. Amino acids: CASSMASKGKLFF.

As DNA, the CDR3 is TGTGCCAGCAGCTTTGTGACAGGGGAGTACAATGAGCAGTTCTTC. Its protein is CASSFVTGEYNEQFF. The chain employs TRBV7-9 and TRBJ2-1; 8 nucleotides match TRBD1. The CDR3 spans 15 residues. Germline assignment: CDR1 SEHNR and CDR2 FQNEAQ (reference sequence). Losses at the gene ends were 3 bases for V and 4 bases for J; bases not matched to a gene: 5.

This rearrangement joins TRBV5-6 to TRBJ2-3; TRBD1 matches at 9 bases. The germline gives CDR1 SGHDT, CDR2 YYEEEE. V lost 0 bases to trimming and J lost 2 bases; unmatched junction nucleotides: 10. The CDR3 is made up of 18 amino acids. DNA for the CDR3: TGTGCCAGCAGCTTGGGGGGAGGGACAGGGCGCCTCACAGATACGCAGTATTTT. Translated: CASSLGGGTGRLTDTQYF. Complete variable domain (other parts from reference TRBV5-6 and TRBJ2-3): DAGVTQSPTHLIKTRGQQVTLRCSPKSGHDTVSWYQQALGQGPQFIFQYYEEEERQRGNFPDRFSGHQFPNYSSELNVNALLLGDSALYLCASSLGGGTGRLTDTQYFGPGTRLTVL.